Listed below are T cell receptor beta chains from one sample, sequenced in a study of shared T cell receptors in the human thymus. The repertoire was sequenced with immunoSEQ multiplex PCR; TCRdb's copy has only in-frame clones and lacks some. The profile covers about 380,000 clones, with 95% appearing a single time and approximately 0.02% taken by the ten largest. The sequenced sample consisted of thymocytes. The receptors were sampled from a human donor. Both conserved end residues are trimmed from each CDR3. The order of the fields is CDR3 length, J gene, V gene, CDR3 protein.

14 | TRBJ2-1 | TRBV28 | ASSLRTGGTYNEQF
12 | TRBJ1-5 | TRBV28 | ASSPGDPPRPQH
13 | TRBJ2-7 | TRBV25-1 | ASRPQGDTAGEQY
13 | TRBJ2-1 | TRBV5-1 | ASSREREHYNEQF
14 | TRBJ2-1 | TRBV29-1 | SVEGLAGAFHNEQF
12 | TRBJ1-2 | TRBV30 | AWSSRGGNYGYT
16 | TRBJ2-1 | TRBV30 | AWSVSFGTSGFYNEQF
11 | TRBJ2-7 | TRBV7-9 | ASSYLSGYEQY
15 | TRBJ1-4 | TRBV11-2 | ASSLDPQELPGEKLF
10 | TRBJ1-2 | TRBV28 | ASSPGGWGYT
13 | TRBJ1-5 | TRBV6-5 | ASSFPGRGNQPQH
10 | TRBJ2-7 | TRBV11-1 | ASSLGRPEQY
14 | TRBJ2-2 | TRBV19 | ASSIGARVLPGELF
14 | TRBJ2-7 | TRBV10-2 | ASSNTRVRSAYEQY
12 | TRBJ2-1 | TRBV19 | ASSPSPALREQF
10 | TRBJ2-7 | TRBV28 | ASSLTGLAGA
13 | TRBJ2-7 | TRBV14 | ASSHPGGAGYEQY
15 | TRBJ2-1 | TRBV9 | ASSVGFVDPEIHEQF
13 | TRBJ2-3 | TRBV7-2 | ASSSRLAVTDTQY
13 | TRBJ2-7 | TRBV2 | ASSEATVYTYEQY
16 | TRBJ2-1 | TRBV27 | ASSLGQGEHLQYNEQF
13 | TRBJ1-1 | TRBV28 | ASSSPVGGSTEAF
12 | TRBJ2-3 | TRBV7-7 | ASSPPDSTDTQY
11 | TRBJ2-5 | TRBV2 | ASRTSGRETQY
9 | TRBJ2-7 | TRBV28 | ASRGSYEQY
12 | TRBJ2-5 | TRBV27 | ASTPRGGGETQY
10 | TRBJ1-2 | TRBV28 | ASSLKYYGYT
13 | TRBJ2-5 | TRBV21-1 | ASSPPQRVQETQY
14 | TRBJ2-5 | TRBV5-1 | ASRATSGAPQETQY
13 | TRBJ2-3 | TRBV6-1 | ASTGDRVRANTQY
15 | TRBJ2-1 | TRBV7-6 | ASSLGHAATIDNEQF
15 | TRBJ2-1 | TRBV5-8 | ASSLVRARGPWDEQF
10 | TRBJ2-1 | TRBV6-6 | ASSTGGNEQF
14 | TRBJ2-7 | TRBV19 | ASTPNWGGGRYEQY
14 | TRBJ2-3 | TRBV7-9 | ASSLHVAPRPDTQY
18 | TRBJ1-5 | TRBV7-8 | ASSPVPGHEVLGGNQPQH
13 | TRBJ2-3 | TRBV19 | ASSLFRGRTDTQY
15 | TRBJ1-5 | TRBV27 | ASHPGTGGSGNQPQH
12 | TRBJ1-2 | TRBV5-1 | ASSPTEKLWGYT
14 | TRBJ1-2 | TRBV11-2 | ASSLRAPSNDYGYT
12 | TRBJ2-3 | TRBV28 | ASSPGQGIDTQY
13 | TRBJ2-5 | TRBV30 | AWSTDETGGKTQY
14 | TRBJ2-2 | TRBV19 | ASSPPGAPNTGELF
12 | TRBJ2-1 | TRBV19 | ASSTGLKNNEQF
16 | TRBJ2-5 | TRBV21-1 | ASSKGHLPGQGGVTQY
11 | TRBJ2-7 | TRBV5-4 | ASSLGGQYEQY
14 | TRBJ2-5 | TRBV25-1 | ASSTKLAGARETQY
13 | TRBJ1-2 | TRBV7-3 | ASSLTGERGYGYT
13 | TRBJ2-1 | TRBV5-1 | ASSSDTYSYNEQF
14 | TRBJ1-3 | TRBV5-1 | ASSLNPGKSGNTIY
13 | TRBJ1-5 | TRBV6-5 | ASSLTPGSNQPQH
17 | TRBJ1-2 | TRBV14 | ASSQEGGALPPANYGYT
11 | TRBJ1-1 | TRBV5-1 | ASRGRGDTEAF
15 | TRBJ2-4 | TRBV10-3 | AISESGLAGVKNIQY